This T cell receptor beta chain was sequenced during a study of radiotherapy plus CTLA-4 blockade in lung cancer. Study-wide results and limits: Radiotherapy with ipilimumab was followed by blood expansion of tumor-derived clones. Increased serum interferon-beta after radiation also reportedly predicted response strongly.

The CDR3 runs to 14 residues. Germline assignment: CDR1 MDHEN and CDR2 SYDVKM. V shed 7 bases and J 4 bases; nucleotides not matched to a gene: 6. About this clone: Its cognate antigen is unknown.

Sequenced by immunoSEQ multiplex PCR; TCRdb stores in-frame clones only, minus some. Here the sample spans tens of thousands of clones, about 80% being singletons. J is TRBJ1-3 and V is TRBV28, with 8 bases fitting TRBD1. This TCR was recovered from a human donor with non-small cell lung cancer who had a complete response to radiotherapy plus ipilimumab. Material: peripheral blood, obtained from a patient treated with radiotherapy plus ipilimumab. The CDR3 protein is CASTQGAQGNTIYF. The CDR3 DNA reads as TGTGCCAGCACTCAGGGGGCGCAGGGAAACACCATATATTTT.